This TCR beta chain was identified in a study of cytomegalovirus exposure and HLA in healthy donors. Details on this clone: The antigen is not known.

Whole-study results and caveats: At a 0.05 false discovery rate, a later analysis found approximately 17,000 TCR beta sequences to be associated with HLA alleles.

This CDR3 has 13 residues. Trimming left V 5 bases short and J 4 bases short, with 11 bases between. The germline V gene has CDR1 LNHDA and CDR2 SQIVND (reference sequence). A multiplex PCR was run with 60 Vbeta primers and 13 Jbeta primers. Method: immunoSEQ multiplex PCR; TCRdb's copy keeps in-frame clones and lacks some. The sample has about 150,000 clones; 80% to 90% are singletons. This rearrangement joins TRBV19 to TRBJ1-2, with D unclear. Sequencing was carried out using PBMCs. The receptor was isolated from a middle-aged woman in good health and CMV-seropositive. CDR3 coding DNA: TGTGCCAGTAGTCGCTTCGGGGTCTATGGCTACACCTTC. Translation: CASSRFGVYGYTF. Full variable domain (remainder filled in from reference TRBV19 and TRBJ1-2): DGGITQSPKYLFRKEGQNVTLSCEQNLNHDAMYWYRQDPGQGLRLIYYSQIVNDFQKGDIAEGYSVSREKKESFPLTVTSAQKNPTAFYLCASSRFGVYGYTFGSGTRLTVV.